A single T cell receptor (beta chain) is shown here with its context. The CDR3 extends over 14 amino acids. From germline, CDR1 is MNHNS and CDR2 SASEGT. V lost 6 bases to trimming and J lost 5 bases; unmatched junction nucleotides: 5. These data come from a study of OX40 agonist ivuxolimab in advanced cancers. Overall study context: Prior anti-PD-1, anti-PD-L1 or anti-CTLA-4 therapy did not bar entry, and more than 35% had some.

Assay used: immunoSEQ multiplex PCR; TCRdb lists only in-frame clones, some missing. The sample has some 64,000 clones, roughly 90% seen once. This TCR was recovered from an adult with an advanced solid tumor such as melanoma, head and neck, liver or kidney cancer. This rearrangement joins TRBV6-1 to TRBJ1-5; 9 positions match TRBD1. The sample in question was CD4+ or CD8+ T cells sorted from blood, obtained in a trial of the OX40 agonist ivuxolimab. This CDR3 is CASSPGTGYQPQHF. In nucleotides, the CDR3 is TGTGCCAGCAGCCCCGGGACAGGGTATCAGCCCCAGCATTTT.